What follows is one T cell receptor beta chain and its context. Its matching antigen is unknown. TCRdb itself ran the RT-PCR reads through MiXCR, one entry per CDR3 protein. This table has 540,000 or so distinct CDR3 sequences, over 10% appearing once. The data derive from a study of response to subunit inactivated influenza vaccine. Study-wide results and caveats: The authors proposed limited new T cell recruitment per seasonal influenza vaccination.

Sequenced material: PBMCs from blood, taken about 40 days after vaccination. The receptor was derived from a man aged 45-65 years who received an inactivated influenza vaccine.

CDR3 DNA: TGCGCCAGCAAAAGGGTGCCCGCCGGGGAGCTGTTTTTT. Amino acids: CASKRVPAGELFF. V gene TRBV5-1 combines with J gene TRBJ2-2, with D hard to call. Germline assignment: CDR1 SGHRS and CDR2 YFSETQ. The CDR3 sequence is 13 residues long. V gave up 6 bases and J gave up 6 bases, with 12 bases separating them.